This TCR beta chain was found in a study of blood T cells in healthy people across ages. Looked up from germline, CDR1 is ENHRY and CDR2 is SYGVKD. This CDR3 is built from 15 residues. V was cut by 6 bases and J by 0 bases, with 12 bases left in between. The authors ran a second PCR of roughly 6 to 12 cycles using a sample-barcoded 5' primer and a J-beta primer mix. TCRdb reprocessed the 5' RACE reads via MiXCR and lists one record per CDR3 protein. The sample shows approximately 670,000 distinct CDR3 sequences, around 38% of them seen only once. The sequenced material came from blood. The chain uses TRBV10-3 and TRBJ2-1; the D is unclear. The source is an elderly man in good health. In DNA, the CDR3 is TGTGCCATCAGACAAGGAGCAAACTCCTACAATGAGCAGTTCTTC. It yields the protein CAIRQGANSYNEQFF.